This T cell receptor beta chain stems from a study of shared clonotypes between healthy human individuals. Execution of the assay was at deep level. Generated by immunoSEQ multiplex PCR, the TCRdb table keeps only in-frame clones and is missing some. The sample contains fewer than 650,000 clones, roughly four fifths of which appear only once. What was sequenced was PBMCs. This clonotype originated in a woman aged 40 to 50 in good health. Some clones in this sample may be carry-over from other donors' samples.

For the CDR3, the DNA is TGTGCCAGCAGTTCCACGGGACAGGGGAAGACCGGGGAGCTGTTTTTT. Translation gives CASSSTGQGKTGELFF. This sequence joins TRBV27 and TRBJ2-2; 10 bases fit TRBD1. V trimming: 4 bases; J trimming: 5 bases; junction bases outside the gene matches: 7. The CDR3 spans 16 residues. Germline CDR1 reads MNHEY; CDR2 reads SMNVEV (reference sequence).